The present TCR beta chain was sequenced within a study of shared clonotypes between healthy human individuals. Whole-study context: There were three CD4 naive, three CD4 memory, two CD8 naive and one CD8 memory plates per donor.

Study-level findings and limits: Some clonotypes were shared by all four sorted-subset donors, while others were not shared. The non-shared ones had lower generation probabilities than the shared ones.

V lost 1 base and J 6 bases, leaving 14 bases between the germline ends. Germline lookup yields CDR1 SGHRS and CDR2 YFSETQ. The CDR3 loop spans 14 amino acids. Methods used by the authors: Filtering differed because ImmunoSEQ produced junction-only sequences that carried no quality scores. Data came from immunoSEQ multiplex PCR; TCRdb stores just in-frame clones and leaves some out. That table is the source of V, J and clone size, and D and trimming were worked out from the DNA. The sample includes some 1,100,000 clones, 75% to 85% of them seen just once. On this clone: The antigen is unknown.

The split of CD4+ cells yielded CD45RA+ naive and CD45RA-negative memory subsets. The material sequenced was memory CD4+ T cells from PBMCs. Subset meaning: CD45RA-negative fraction. The origin of this receptor is a man in his late teens or twenties in good health. Some clones in this sample may be carry-over from other donors' samples. The V gene is TRBV5-1, the J gene TRBJ2-7; maybe TRBD1 (5 bases). The CDR3 spells CASSLFKPQGEQYF. CDR3 in DNA: TGCGCCAGCAGCTTGTTTAAGCCCCAGGGCGAGCAGTACTTC.